A selection of T cell receptor beta chains follows, all from one sample in a study of T cells in Graves' hyperthyroidism and ophthalmopathy. MiXCR, run by TCRdb on the multiplex PCR reads, gives a single entry per CDR3 protein. This table has around 350,000 distinct CDR3 sequences, approximately 13% appearing once. The sequencing sample was made of blood. The receptors were sampled from a woman under 30 with Graves' hyperthyroidism. The CDR3 runs from the conserved cysteine through the conserved F or W. The order of the fields is V gene, J gene, clone size, D gene, CDR3 length, CDR3 DNA, CDR3 protein. The D gene is left open where the match is weak. Clone size appears in some rows only: once, few, many, or a class for an expanded clone.

TRBV20-1	TRBJ1-2	many	NA	13	TGCAGTGCTAGAGATCCCAGGGCCGGTGGCTACACCTTC	CSARDPRAGGYTF
TRBV29-1	TRBJ2-5	NA	NA	10	TGCAGCGTTGCGGGTGAGACCCAGTACTTC	CSVAGETQYF
TRBV9	TRBJ2-3	many	NA	16	TGTGCCAGCAGCGTAGTATCAGGGCCTAGCACAGATACGCAGTATTTT	CASSVVSGPSTDTQYF
TRBV7-8	TRBJ2-7	many	TRBD2	16	TGTGCCAGCAGCTTAGAACTAGCGGGAGGTTCCTACGAGCAGTACTTC	CASSLELAGGSYEQYF
TRBV24-1	TRBJ2-2	many	NA	14	TGTGCCACCAGTGATCCCAGGGAGGACGGGGAGCTGTTTTTT	CATSDPREDGELFF
TRBV7-9	TRBJ2-5	many	NA	14	TGTGCCAGCAGCTTAGTTTTGTCGGGGGAGACCCAGTACTTC	CASSLVLSGETQYF
TRBV19	TRBJ1-1	few	TRBD1	15	TGTGCCAGTAGTACCGTGGGACAGGGGAACACTGAAGCTTTCTTT	CASSTVGQGNTEAFF
TRBV4-3	TRBJ2-3	many	NA	17	TGCGCCAGCAGCCAACAACTAGGGACGGATACCACAGATACGCAGTATTTT	CASSQQLGTDTTDTQYF
TRBV12-3/TRBV12-4	TRBJ1-2	many	TRBD1	13	TGTGCCAGCAGTGACAGGGGGCGCGATGGCTACACCTTC	CASSDRGRDGYTF
TRBV11-2	TRBJ2-7	many	TRBD2	18	TGTGCCAGCAGCAATGGGACTAGCGGGATCCGGAGCTCCTACGAGCAGTACTTC	CASSNGTSGIRSSYEQYF
TRBV20-1	TRBJ1-4	few	NA	14	TGCAGTGCTACCCAGGGACTGAAAAATGAAAAACTGTTTTTT	CSATQGLKNEKLFF
TRBV27	TRBJ2-2	few	NA	15	TGTGCCAGCAGTTTTGAGGGCCCGGGCACCGAGGAGCTGTTTTTT	CASSFEGPGTEELFF
TRBV2	TRBJ1-1	many	NA	15	TGTGCCAGCATTCCGGACCCCGATGGGAACACTGAAGCTTTCTTT	CASIPDPDGNTEAFF
TRBV7-9	TRBJ2-7	NA	NA	14	TGTGCCAGCAGCCCGTCGGCGGGGCTTGGGGAGCAGTACTTC	CASSPSAGLGEQYF
TRBV9	TRBJ1-4	many	NA	13	TGTGCCAGCAGCCCCCGCCCGAAAGAAAAACTGTTTTTT	CASSPRPKEKLFF
TRBV4-1	TRBJ2-1	few	NA	13	TGCGCCAGCAGCCAACCCAACCTTGGGGTGGAGTTCTTC	CASSQPNLGVEFF
TRBV10-3	TRBJ2-6	many	TRBD1	19	TGTGCCATCAGTGACACGGTGGGACAGGGGGCACTAGGGGCCAACGTCCTGACTTTC	CAISDTVGQGALGANVLTF
TRBV2	TRBJ1-5	once	TRBD1	15	TGTGCCAGCTCCTCCCCGGGACAGGGGAATCAGCCCCAGCATTTT	CASSSPGQGNQPQHF
TRBV12-3/TRBV12-4	TRBJ2-1	NA	TRBD1	15	TGTGCCAGCAGCCTCGACAGGGCCAGATACAATGAGCAGTTCTTC	CASSLDRARYNEQFF
TRBV7-9	TRBJ2-1	NA	TRBD2	18	TGTGCCAGCAGCCCAGAGGGGCTAGCGGGGCCCCTTAACAATGAGCAGTTCTTC	CASSPEGLAGPLNNEQFF
TRBV9	TRBJ2-1	few	NA	14	TGTGCCAGCAGCGTAGATCAGGGAATCAATGAGCAGTTCTTC	CASSVDQGINEQFF
TRBV4-1	TRBJ1-1	few	NA	17	TGCGCCAGCAGCCAAGTCAAGGGGTTAGCAGGAGACACTGAAGCTTTCTTT	CASSQVKGLAGDTEAFF
TRBV9	TRBJ2-1	many	NA	14	TGTGCCAGCAGCACCCGGGACACGCTGGATGAGCAGTTCTTC	CASSTRDTLDEQFF
TRBV6-1	TRBJ2-2	many	TRBD2	16	TGTGCCAGCACCCAACCGGGACTAGCAGTCACCGGGGAGCTGTTTTTT	CASTQPGLAVTGELFF
TRBV29-1	TRBJ2-5	NA	NA	19	TGCAGCGTTAAGGGGGCCCCCGACTCCCTGGCGGGAGGAGGGGAGACCCAGTACTTC	CSVKGAPDSLAGGGETQYF
TRBV20-1	TRBJ1-6	many	NA	14	TGCAGTGCTAGAGATCTCGGGGGGAATTCACCCCTCCACTTT	CSARDLGGNSPLHF
TRBV19	TRBJ2-7	NA	NA	14	TGTGCCAGTAGTCCCGGACAGAACTCCTACGAGCAGTACTTC	CASSPGQNSYEQYF
TRBV20-1	TRBJ2-7	NA	TRBD1	12	TGTAGTGCTCTGGACAGGGCCTACGAGCAGTACTTC	CSALDRAYEQYF
TRBV6-1	TRBJ1-2	many	NA	16	TGTGCCAGCAGTCCTTACGATACGGGGCTAATGGGAGGCTACACCTTC	CASSPYDTGLMGGYTF
TRBV7-9	TRBJ2-2	NA	NA	16	TGTGCCAGCAGCCCTCCGGGACAAAGATTCACCGGGGAGCTGTTTTTT	CASSPPGQRFTGELFF
TRBV18	TRBJ1-1	many	NA	13	TGTGCCAGCTCACCACGAGGGGACACTGAAGCTTTCTTT	CASSPRGDTEAFF
TRBV10-3	TRBJ1-5	many	NA	19	TGTGCCATCAGTGAGTCGCAGGTCAGTAGTGGCTTCAGCAATCAGCCCCAGCATTTT	CAISESQVSSGFSNQPQHF
TRBV28	TRBJ2-7	many	TRBD1	12	TGTGCCGCCCGGGACAGTCCTTACGAGCAGTACTTC	CAARDSPYEQYF
TRBV7-9	TRBJ1-1	many	NA	14	TGTGCCAGCAGCTTTCGTGGGACGGACACTGAAGCTTTCTTT	CASSFRGTDTEAFF
TRBV20-1	TRBJ2-3	many	NA	14	TGCAGTGCTAGAGACCAGGACGCCATTAATACGCAGTATTTT	CSARDQDAINTQYF
TRBV11-3	TRBJ2-3	NA	TRBD1	15	TGTGCCAGCAGCTCCGGACAGGGGGCCGGGGATACGCAGTATTTT	CASSSGQGAGDTQYF
TRBV27	TRBJ2-7	many	TRBD1	16	TGTGCCAGCAGTTTATTAGGCGGGACAGGGGCTAACGAGCAGTACTTC	CASSLLGGTGANEQYF
TRBV19	TRBJ2-1	few	TRBD2	16	TGTGCCAGTAGTGTCTCCAGCGGGAGCTCCTACAATGAGCAGTTCTTC	CASSVSSGSSYNEQFF
TRBV7-9	TRBJ2-3	many	NA	16	TGTGCCAGCAGCCTTTCGCAGGGGCAGGGAGCAGATACGCAGTATTTT	CASSLSQGQGADTQYF
TRBV7-8	TRBJ2-5	NA	NA	15	TGTGCCAGCACCCTTAAAAGACAGTACCAAGAGACCCAGTACTTC	CASTLKRQYQETQYF
TRBV3-1	TRBJ1-3	NA	TRBD1	15	TGTGCCAGCAGCCGATCAGGGGGCGCGGGAAACACCATATATTTT	CASSRSGGAGNTIYF
TRBV28	TRBJ1-4	NA	TRBD1	16	TGTGCCAGCAGTATTACGTGGGACAGATTAAATGAAAAACTGTTTTTT	CASSITWDRLNEKLFF
TRBV19	TRBJ1-1	many	TRBD1	14	TGTGCCAGTAGGCAACAGGGGTTGAACACTGAAGCTTTCTTT	CASRQQGLNTEAFF
TRBV9	TRBJ2-3	few	NA	14	TGTGCCAGCAGCGTAGCCACCCCCTACTATACGCAGTATTTT	CASSVATPYYTQYF
TRBV28	TRBJ2-7	NA	TRBD1	14	TGTGCCACCGAGGGGACAGGGGGTTCCTACGAGCAGTACTTC	CATEGTGGSYEQYF
TRBV6-4	TRBJ2-2	NA	NA	16	TGTGCCAGCAGTGCCGGGGCCGGAGTAAACACCGGGGAGCTGTTTTTT	CASSAGAGVNTGELFF
TRBV30	TRBJ1-2	NA	NA	13	TGTGCCTGGACCTTGGGGCCAGGGAGGGCCCACACCTTC	CAWTLGPGRAHTF
TRBV4-1	TRBJ2-6	few	NA	18	TGCGCCAGCAGCCCCCTTTGGATCGACGACTCTGGGGCCAACGTCCTGACTTTC	CASSPLWIDDSGANVLTF
TRBV24-1	TRBJ2-1	many	TRBD1	20	TGTGCCACCAGTGATCATGCTGGGACAGGGAAAGGAGTATCCTACAATGAGCAGTTCTTC	CATSDHAGTGKGVSYNEQFF
TRBV7-9	TRBJ2-7	NA	NA	14	TGTGCCAGCAGCTCAAGACAGTCGCCCGACGAGCAGTACTTC	CASSSRQSPDEQYF
TRBV28	TRBJ1-3	few	TRBD1	15	TGTGCCAGCAATCCAGACAGGGGGCCTGGAAACACCATATATTTT	CASNPDRGPGNTIYF
TRBV6-5	TRBJ1-1	few	NA	14	TGTGCCAGCAGTTACGATGCGGGCGGCACTGAAGCTTTCTTT	CASSYDAGGTEAFF